The 27 T cell receptor beta chains presented below share a single source sample, sequenced in a study of T cell changes during pregnancy in multiple sclerosis. Sequencing used immunoSEQ multiplex PCR; TCRdb keeps in-frame clones, though not all of them. Among some 45,000 clones listed, 70% to 90% were seen once. The sample here was CD4+ T cells from peripheral blood mononuclear cells, taken after pregnancy. The origin of the receptors is a female donor with multiple sclerosis, enrolled in a pregnancy study.

This chain links TRBV12-2 with TRBJ1-1; the table's D call TRBD1 went unverified against the DNA. TRBV12-2 counts as a pseudogene. CDR3 length equals 15 residues. The CDR3 DNA sequence: TGTGCAAGTCGCTTAAGCAGACAGGGTCGGGCTGAAGCTTTCTTT. It encodes CASRLSRQGRAEAFF.

V usage is TRBV9 and J usage is TRBJ1-2, with unresolved D. The CDR3 has 12 amino acids. The germline V and J ends were trimmed by 2 bases and 8 bases, with 10 bases remaining between them. In germline, CDR1 is SGDLS, CDR2 YYNGEE. The CDR3 DNA reads as TGTGCCAGCAGCGTGCTAGGTGGAGGCTACACCTTC. Translation: CASSVLGGGYTF.

The chain's CDR3 is CASSSGTGRVSAEAFF. The CDR3 DNA follows: TGTGCCAGCAGCTCCGGGACAGGGAGAGTTAGCGCTGAAGCTTTCTTT. This rearrangement joins TRBV11-2 to TRBJ1-1; TRBD1 matches 9 bases. Germline-derived CDR1 and CDR2 are SGHAT and FQNNGV. The CDR3 totals 16 residues. The junction had 12 bases not matched to a gene; V was cut back by 4 bases and J by 6 bases.

The gene calls are TRBV18 and TRBJ1-6; 8 nucleotides line up with TRBD1. Looked up from germline, CDR1 is KGHSH and CDR2 is LQKENI. The CDR3 covers 14 residues. Trimming at V came to 3 bases and at J to 13 bases, leaving 8 bases not matched to a gene. CDR3 bases: TGTGCCAGCTCACCCGGGACAGGTAGTTCGCCCCTCCACTTT. It translates to CASSPGTGSSPLHF.

The gene calls are TRBV20-1 and TRBJ2-7, with D unresolved. Trimming left V 4 bases short and J 2 bases short, with 3 bases between. Germline CDR1 is DFQATT and CDR2 is SNEGSKA (reference sequence). The CDR3 consists of 10 residues. The CDR3 DNA follows: TGCAGTGCTATCGCCTACGAGCAGTACTTC. As protein: CSAIAYEQYF.

Here the CDR3 reads CASSLARVVETQYF. CDR3 bases: TGCGCCAGCAGCTTGGCCAGGGTCGTAGAGACCCAGTACTTC. The V call is TRBV5-1, the J call TRBJ2-5; D possibly corresponds to TRBD1 (5 bases). The length of the CDR3 is 14 residues. Germline V gives CDR1 SGHRS, CDR2 YFSETQ. The V and J ends lost 0 bases and 4 bases respectively, with 10 bases between them.

V is TRBV2 and J is TRBJ2-5, with 10 bases identical to TRBD2. This CDR3 is 15 amino acids long. CDR1 is SNHLY, CDR2 FYNNEI, per germline. V was clipped by 3 bases and J by 4 bases; unmatched bases: 5. The CDR3 sequence: CASSEGAGGGETQYF. CDR3 sequence (DNA): TGTGCCAGCAGTGAGGGAGCGGGGGGGGGAGAGACCCAGTACTTC. The whole variable domain, filled in from reference TRBV2 and TRBJ2-5, reads EPEVTQTPSHQVTQMGQEVILRCVPISNHLYFYWYRQILGQKVEFLVSFYNNEISEKSEIFDDQFSVERPDGSNFTLKIRSTKLEDSAMYFCASSEGAGGGETQYFGPGTRLLVL.

The chain has TRBV5-4 and TRBJ2-1; 9 nucleotides agree with TRBD1. Trimming at V came to 0 bases and at J to 9 bases, leaving 10 bases not matched to a gene. The CDR3 consists of 16 residues. CDR1 SGHNT and CDR2 YYREEE come from the germline V gene (reference sequence). CDR3 DNA sequence: TGTGCCAGCAGCTTGGTAGCGGCGACAGGGGGAAGTGAGCAGTTCTTC. Its protein product is CASSLVAATGGSEQFF.

This chain connects TRBV5-6 to TRBJ1-4; possibly TRBD1 for D (5 bases). Trimming shortened V by 4 bases and J by 6 bases, and 16 bases separated the two germline ends. The CDR3 length is 15 residues. Germline CDR1 and CDR2: SGHDT and YYEEEE. In DNA form, the CDR3 reads TGTGCCAGCAGCCCGACCGGGGGGAGGGATGAAAAACTGTTTTTT. Protein: CASSPTGGRDEKLFF.

The J gene is TRBJ1-1, the V gene TRBV18, with 7 bases matching TRBD1. Trimming cost V 1 base and J 4 bases; bases outside gene matches: 3. CDR1 is KGHSH and CDR2 is LQKENI in the germline V gene. The CDR3 contains 14 residues. CDR3 DNA: TGTGCCAGCTCACCACTACAGGGGAGCACTGAAGCTTTCTTT. As protein: CASSPLQGSTEAFF. The full variable domain, rest sourced from reference TRBV18 and TRBJ1-1, is NAGVMQNPRHLVRRRGQEARLRCSPMKGHSHVYWYRQLPEEGLKFMVYLQKENIIDESGMPKERFSAEFPKEGPSILRIQQVVRGDSAAYFCASSPLQGSTEAFFGQGTRLTVV.

The CDR3 sequence: CASSPNSNQPQHF. CDR3 DNA sequence: TGCGCCAGCAGTCCCAATAGCAATCAGCCCCAGCATTTT. This sequence joins TRBV4-1 and TRBJ1-5; D gene uncertain. The V end lost 6 bases, the J end lost 0 bases, and 6 bases lay between the germline ends. Germline V gives CDR1 MGHRA, CDR2 YSYEKL. The CDR3 loop spans 13 amino acids.

The chain combines TRBV7-9 with TRBJ2-7, with D tentatively TRBD1 (6 bases). V was trimmed by 5 bases and J by 7 bases, leaving 9 bases between them. In germline, CDR1 is SEHNR, CDR2 FQNEAQ (reference sequence). The CDR3 extends over 11 amino acids. The CDR3 coding sequence is TGTGCCAGCAGCGAAACAGGGGAGCAGTACTTC. Encoded protein: CASSETGEQYF. The whole variable domain, filled in from reference TRBV7-9 and TRBJ2-7, reads DTGVSQNPRHKITKRGQNVTFRCDPISEHNRLYWYRQTLGQGPEFLTYFQNEAQLEKSRLLSDRFSAERPKGSFSTLEIQRTEQGDSAMYLCASSETGEQYFGPGTRLTVT.

This clone came up a few times. The V call is TRBV5-1, the J call TRBJ1-1; 8 nucleotides match TRBD1. V trimming: 5 bases; J trimming: 3 bases; junction bases outside the gene matches: 3. The CDR3 covers 13 residues. The V gene's germline CDR1 is SGHRS and CDR2 YFSETQ. The CDR3 DNA sequence: TGCGCCAGCAGAAAGACAGGGGACACTGAAGCTTTCTTT. Translation gives CASRKTGDTEAFF.

CDR3 protein: CASSRQNGYTF. The DNA for the CDR3 is TGTGCCAGCAGTAGACAGAATGGCTACACCTTC. J is TRBJ1-2 and V is TRBV6-5; tentative D call: TRBD1 (5 bases). V gave up 5 bases and J gave up 6 bases, with 7 bases separating them. The CDR3 consists of 11 residues. CDR1 is MNHEY, CDR2 SVGAGI, per germline.

The genes are TRBV18 and TRBJ2-5; 13 bases match TRBD2. CDR3 length equals 16 residues. V was pared by 1 base and J by 6 bases, with 5 bases of the junction left unmatched. The V gene's germline CDR1 is KGHSH and CDR2 LQKENI. CDR3 coding DNA: TGTGCCAGCTCACCACTACAGACTAGCGGGGGGAAGACCCAGTACTTC. Protein: CASSPLQTSGGKTQYF.

This chain connects TRBV7-9 to TRBJ2-5; 8 nucleotides line up with TRBD2. V shed 4 bases, J shed 5 bases, and the junction held 12 bases outside the gene matches. Germline CDR1 and CDR2: SEHNR and FQNEAQ (reference sequence). The CDR3 has 16 residues. The DNA for the CDR3 is TGTGCCAGCAGCTCGCGACTAGCGCCCCATGGGGAGACCCAGTACTTC. It encodes CASSSRLAPHGETQYF.

The chain couples TRBV5-4 to TRBJ2-5; 7 nucleotides match TRBD1. Germline-derived CDR1 and CDR2 are SGHNT and YYREEE (reference sequence). Trimming removed 1 base from V and 0 bases from J; junction bases left unmatched: 3. The CDR3 length is 15 residues. The CDR3 is CASSLRQGYQETQYF. DNA of the CDR3: TGTGCCAGCAGCTTGCGACAGGGCTACCAAGAGACCCAGTACTTC.

This sequence joins TRBV18 and TRBJ2-1, with 10 bases identical to TRBD1. This CDR3 spans 15 amino acids. CDR1 is KGHSH, CDR2 LQKENI, per germline. Trimming cost V 4 bases and J 9 bases; bases outside gene matches: 9. The CDR3 loop reads CASSQRTGGSGEQFF. The CDR3 coding sequence is TGTGCCAGCTCACAGAGGACAGGGGGGAGCGGTGAGCAGTTCTTC. Full variable domain (remainder filled in from reference TRBV18 and TRBJ2-1): NAGVMQNPRHLVRRRGQEARLRCSPMKGHSHVYWYRQLPEEGLKFMVYLQKENIIDESGMPKERFSAEFPKEGPSILRIQQVVRGDSAAYFCASSQRTGGSGEQFFGPGTRLTVL.

The chain has TRBV28 and TRBJ2-7, with D possibly matching TRBD2 (7 bases). The germline gives CDR1 MDHEN, CDR2 SYDVKM. This CDR3 has 15 amino acids. Trimming shortened V by 2 bases and J by 4 bases, and 15 bases separated the two germline ends. CDR3 amino acids: CASSLVGGGSYEQYF. CDR3 DNA: TGTGCCAGCAGTTTAGTGGGGGGGGGCAGTTACGAGCAGTACTTC.

This clone appeared a single time. The J gene is TRBJ2-1, the V gene TRBV10-3, with 7 positions matching TRBD2. The CDR3 loop spans 12 amino acids. Looked up from germline, CDR1 is ENHRY and CDR2 is SYGVKD. The junction had 3 bases not matched to a gene; V was cut back by 3 bases and J by 10 bases. This CDR3 is CAISDGREEQFF. CDR3 nucleotide sequence: TGTGCCATCAGTGATGGGCGGGAGGAGCAGTTCTTC.

The chain carries TRBV6-1 and TRBJ1-2; the D is unclear. This CDR3 spans 14 amino acids. Trimming took 5 bases from V and 2 from J, leaving 12 bases between them. Germline V lookup: CDR1 MNHNS, CDR2 SASEGT. The CDR3 DNA reads as TGTGCCAGCAGTCCTGCAGGTACGAACTATGGCTACACCTTC. The encoded protein is CASSPAGTNYGYTF.

The chain uses TRBV27 and TRBJ2-2; 7 bases map to TRBD2. The ends lost 0 bases at V and 4 bases at J; junction bases unmatched: 5. The CDR3 is 16 amino acids. From germline, CDR1 is MNHEY and CDR2 SMNVEV (reference sequence). The CDR3 spells CASSLSRGGTTGELFF. The CDR3 DNA reads as TGTGCCAGCAGTTTATCGCGGGGAGGGACCACCGGGGAGCTGTTTTTT.

The chain couples TRBV6-5 to TRBJ2-7, with 7 positions matching TRBD1. With V trimmed by 5 bases and J by 4 bases, 5 bases remained unmatched. CDR3 length: 13 amino acids. The germline V gene encodes CDR1 MNHEY and CDR2 SVGAGI. CDR3 sequence: CASSQLQGYEQYF. Written as DNA, the CDR3 is TGTGCCAGCAGTCAACTACAGGGGTACGAGCAGTACTTC.

The J gene is TRBJ1-2, the V gene TRBV5-1; the match to TRBD1 covers 7 bases. The CDR3 is 18 amino acids. Germline assignment: CDR1 SGHRS and CDR2 YFSETQ. J lost 7 bases, V lost 3 bases, and 21 bases had no gene match. This chain's CDR3 is CASSSDVGPGGFEGGYTF. In nucleotides, the CDR3 is TGCGCCAGCAGCTCTGATGTCGGTCCAGGGGGGTTCGAGGGTGGCTACACCTTC.

The V call is TRBV7-3, the J call TRBJ1-1, with TRBD1 matching 10 bases. CDR3 size: 14 residues. CDR1 is SGHTA and CDR2 is FQGTGA in the germline V gene. J gave up 7 bases and V 5 bases, and 7 bases lay outside the gene matches. The CDR3 sequence is CASSATGGLSEAFF. The CDR3 bases are TGTGCCAGCAGCGCGACAGGGGGCTTGAGTGAAGCTTTCTTT.

This chain links TRBV4-1 with TRBJ2-2; weak D call: TRBD1 (6 bases). Trimming took off 4 bases at V and 5 bases at J, with 17 bases between the two ends. The CDR3 loop spans 16 amino acids. Germline lookup yields CDR1 MGHRA and CDR2 YSYEKL. The CDR3 DNA sequence: TGCGCCAGCAGCCCCCACTCTCAGGGGCTTACCGGGGAGCTGTTTTTT. Encoded protein: CASSPHSQGLTGELFF.

The V gene is TRBV27, the J gene TRBJ1-6, with 7 bases matching TRBD1. V lost 5 bases and J lost 8; bases outside the gene matches: 3. This CDR3 spans 13 amino acids. The germline V gene encodes CDR1 MNHEY and CDR2 SMNVEV (reference sequence). CDR3 residues: CASSNTGDSPLHF. The CDR3 bases are TGTGCCAGCAGTAATACAGGGGATTCACCCCTCCACTTT.